The following is a T cell receptor (beta chain) sequence with its context. Its antigen remains unidentified. This entry comes from a study of cytomegalovirus exposure and HLA in healthy donors. The PCR employed 60 Vbeta primers together with 13 Jbeta primers. Data came from immunoSEQ multiplex PCR; TCRdb stores just in-frame clones and leaves some out. The data show under 120,000 clones, approximately 70% seen once. The study, taken as a whole, reports: In a later analysis, TCR beta V- and J-gene trimming was associated with a missense DCLRE1C variant.

J gave up 8 bases and V 5 bases, and 12 bases lay outside the gene matches. The CDR3 sequence is 16 residues long. In germline, CDR1 is LNHDA, CDR2 SQIVND (reference sequence). The clonotype was recovered from a man aged 40-49 years in good health and CMV-seropositive. Sample: PBMCs. The chain recombines TRBV19 with TRBJ2-2; TRBD2 agrees at 9 bases. CDR3 region: CASSAGFSGSWGELFF. CDR3 coding DNA: TGTGCCAGTAGTGCCGGGTTTAGCGGGAGTTGGGGGGAGCTGTTTTTT.